The sequence of this TCR beta chain was determined in a study of monozygotic twins with cystic fibrosis. Study information: Roughly 2.8 micrograms of fragmented DNA underwent around 15 PCR cycles for library preparation.

Whole-study results and caveats: No link emerged between shared CDR3 counts and age, concordance or severity. Low clonality (median 0.0095) suggested a mostly naive repertoire. J usage was most co-twin-similar in 8 of 16 pairs, V in 13.

Germline CDR1 is MDHEN and CDR2 is SYDVKM. Trimming took 1 base from V and 6 from J; bases not matched to a gene: 7. The CDR3 runs to 15 residues. Profiling relied on immunoSEQ multiplex PCR, and the TCRdb table lists in-frame clones only, not all of them. The sample has 30,000 to 40,000 clones, roughly three fifths seen once. Worth noting for this clone: The antigen is undetermined.

The sequencing input was blood. The sequence came from a girl aged 10-17 years with cystic fibrosis. The V and J genes are TRBV28 and TRBJ1-2, with TRBD1 matching 8 bases. The CDR3 nucleotides are TGTGCCAGCAGTTTATTAGAGACAGGGGAACATGGCTACACCTTC. This codes for CASSLLETGEHGYTF.